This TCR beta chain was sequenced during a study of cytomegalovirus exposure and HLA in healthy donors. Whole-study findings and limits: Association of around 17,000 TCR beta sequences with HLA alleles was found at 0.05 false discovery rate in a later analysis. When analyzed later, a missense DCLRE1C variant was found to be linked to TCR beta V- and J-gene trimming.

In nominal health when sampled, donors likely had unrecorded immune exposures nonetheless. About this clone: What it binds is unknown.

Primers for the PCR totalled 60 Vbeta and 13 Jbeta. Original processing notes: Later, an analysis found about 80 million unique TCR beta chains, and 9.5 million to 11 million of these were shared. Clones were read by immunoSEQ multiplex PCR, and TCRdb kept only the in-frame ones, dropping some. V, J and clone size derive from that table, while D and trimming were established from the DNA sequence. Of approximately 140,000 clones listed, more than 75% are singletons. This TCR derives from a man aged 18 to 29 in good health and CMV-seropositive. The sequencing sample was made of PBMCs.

This chain's CDR3 is CSAQTGNTEAFF. CDR3 in DNA: TGCAGCGCCCAGACAGGGAACACTGAAGCTTTCTTT. The chain has TRBV29-1 and TRBJ1-1, with a weak D call TRBD1 (6 bases). The CDR3 spans 12 residues. V lost 7 bases to trimming and J lost 1 base, with 10 bases between them. Germline V gene sequence: CDR1 SQVTM, CDR2 ANQGSEA.